This TCR beta chain stems from a study of blood T cell repertoires in COVID-19. At the level of the study: The samples span acute and convalescent COVID-19 from the United States, Italy and Spain. T cells, B-cell-depleted T cells, or PBMCs provided the cDNA or gDNA that served as material.

Methods used by the authors: The assay estimated nucleated cells by amplifying reference gene primers. Measured with immunoSEQ multiplex PCR; TCRdb has only the in-frame clones, and not every one. That table supplies the V and J calls and clone size; D and trimming were determined from the DNA. Of 200,000 to 300,000 clones in the sample, 88% are singletons; the top ten hold over 1.1%. Trimming left V 0 bases short and J 12 bases short, with 15 bases between. CDR1 MNHEY and CDR2 SVGAGI come from the germline V gene. CDR3 length: 14 amino acids. A single count supports this clone. This receptor was identified in an older man with acute or convalescent COVID-19. This chain links TRBV6-5 with TRBJ1-3, with unresolved D. The sample was peripheral blood. This CDR3 reads CASSYSADGFSIYF. For the CDR3, the DNA is TGTGCCAGCAGTTACTCAGCGGACGGATTCAGCATATATTTT.